A single sample gave rise to the 21 T cell receptor beta chains below, sequenced in a study of T cell responses to AZD1222 COVID-19 vaccine. Sequenced by immunoSEQ multiplex PCR; TCRdb stores in-frame clones only, minus some. The sample comprises more than 250,000 clones, more than 80% of which are singletons, and 0.55% rests with the top ten. The material sequenced was peripheral blood, taken on day 0 of AZD1222 vaccination. The receptors come from an adult in good health.

The chain links TRBV21-1 to TRBJ2-1; the table's D call, TRBD2, has no DNA check behind it. TRBV21-1 is recorded as a pseudogene. This CDR3 is built from 18 residues. CDR3 amino acids: CASSKPRRRGVLPDEQFF. CDR3 bases: TGTGCCAGCAGCAAACCACGCCGGCGGGGAGTCCTCCCGGATGAGCAGTTCTTC.

The chain is built from TRBV27 and TRBJ1-2; TRBD1 agrees at 12 bases. Trimming cost V 3 bases and J 4 bases; bases outside gene matches: 3. CDR1 is MNHEY, CDR2 SMNVEV, per germline (reference sequence). The CDR3 runs 15 residues. CDR3 sequence (DNA): TGTGCCAGCAGTTTGGGGACAGGGGGCTCCTATGGCTACACCTTC. Its protein is CASSLGTGGSYGYTF.

The chain carries TRBV6-2 or TRBV6-3 and TRBJ2-1, with TRBD2 matching 9 bases. The germline V gene has CDR1 MNHEY and CDR2 SVGEGT. The CDR3 sequence is 17 residues long. V lost 0 bases to trimming and J lost 3 bases; unmatched junction nucleotides: 6. The CDR3 protein is CASSYSKAGGIYNEQFF. Here the CDR3 DNA reads TGTGCCAGCAGTTACTCGAAAGCGGGAGGTATCTACAATGAGCAGTTCTTC.

The chain is built from TRBV19 and TRBJ2-3; D unresolved. CDR3 size: 13 residues. Between the trimmed V and J ends, which lost 8 bases and 4 bases, there was a span of 13 bases. The V gene's germline CDR1 is LNHDA and CDR2 SQIVND (reference sequence). The CDR3 is CASSNDRADTQYF. CDR3 sequence (DNA): TGTGCCAGTTCTAACGACCGGGCAGATACGCAGTATTTT.

The V and J genes are TRBV19 and TRBJ2-1; D ambiguous. Per the germline V gene, CDR1 is LNHDA and CDR2 is SQIVND (reference sequence). The CDR3 loop spans 14 amino acids. The V gene lost 10 bases and the J gene lost 0 bases, with 13 bases spanning the gap. The CDR3 DNA reads as TGTGCCACCAGTTATGGCAACTCCTACAATGAGCAGTTCTTC. Its protein is CATSYGNSYNEQFF.

The J gene is TRBJ2-5, the V gene TRBV6-6, with D maybe TRBD2 (6 bases). The CDR3 has 15 residues. Trimming took off 4 bases at V and 5 bases at J, with 17 bases between the two ends. Looked up from germline, CDR1 is MNHNY and CDR2 is SVGAGI (reference sequence). CDR3 sequence reads: CASSSPTRTGETQYF. The CDR3 DNA reads TGTGCCAGCAGTTCCCCGACTAGGACCGGGGAGACCCAGTACTTC.

This chain uses TRBV3-1 (or the pseudogene TRBV3-2) with TRBJ1-2; TRBD1 aligns across 7 bases. The CDR3 is 12 amino acids. The germline CDR1 and CDR2 sequences are LGHDT and YNNKEL (reference sequence). J gave up 8 bases and V 5 bases, and 5 bases lay outside the gene matches. In DNA, the CDR3 is TGTGCCAGCAGCTACCACAGGGGCGGCTACACCTTC. The encoded protein is CASSYHRGGYTF.

The chain combines TRBV11-2 with TRBJ1-2; D unclear. V was clipped by 1 base and J by 7 bases, with 13 bases between them. In germline, CDR1 is SGHAT, CDR2 FQNNGV. The length of the CDR3 is 14 residues. The CDR3 bases are TGTGCCAGCAGCTTAGTAGGGCCCGATAGTGGCTACACCTTC. Protein sequence: CASSLVGPDSGYTF.

To note about this clone: Sequence at one end of the junction differs from germline and may be a read error. The chain links TRBV6-5 to TRBJ2-7; possible D gene TRBD1, 6 bases. Germline CDR1 reads MNHEY; CDR2 reads SVGAGI. The CDR3 is 15 residues long. The CDR3 spells CASSDSAGVSYEQYF. For the CDR3, the DNA is TGTGCCAGCAGTGACTCGGCAGGGGTCTCCTACGAGCAGTACTTC.

This rearrangement joins TRBV2 to TRBJ1-5; no firm D call. Germline CDR1 SNHLY, CDR2 FYNNEI. V gave up 5 bases and J gave up 0 bases, with 8 bases separating them. The CDR3 runs 14 residues. In nucleotides, the CDR3 is TGTGCCAGCAGTAGAGACAATAGCAATCAGCCCCAGCATTTT. This translates into CASSRDNSNQPQHF.

The chain couples TRBV21-1 to TRBJ1-1. TRBV21-1 represents a pseudogene. The CDR3 has 16 amino acids. CDR3 region: CASSSKGRGFGTEAFF. CDR3 coding DNA: TGTGCCAGCAGCTCTAAGGGGAGGGGGTTCGGCACTGAAGCTTTCTTT.

The chain has TRBV9 and TRBJ2-7; 9 bases are a match to TRBD1. Germline lookup yields CDR1 SGDLS and CDR2 YYNGEE. The junction had 8 bases not matched to a gene; V was cut back by 4 bases and J by 3 bases. The CDR3 has 15 residues. The DNA for the CDR3 is TGTGCCAGCAGCCCCAAGGGACAGGGCCTCTACGAGCAGTACTTC. It is translated as CASSPKGQGLYEQYF.

The genes are TRBV10-3 and TRBJ1-2, with D hard to call. Germline lookup yields CDR1 ENHRY and CDR2 SYGVKD. CDR3 length: 11 amino acids. V was pared by 3 bases and J by 4 bases, with 3 bases between. The CDR3 loop is CAISDLYGYTF. The CDR3 nucleotides are TGTGCCATCAGTGACCTCTATGGCTACACCTTC.

This sequence joins TRBV2 and TRBJ2-2; D is unclear. This CDR3 comprises 13 residues. Trimming left V 6 bases short and J 4 bases short, with 9 bases between. The germline gives CDR1 SNHLY, CDR2 FYNNEI. CDR3 DNA sequence: TGTGCCAGCAGCCAGTCGGGCACCGGGGAGCTGTTTTTT. The encoded protein is CASSQSGTGELFF. The complete variable domain, with remaining parts taken from reference TRBV2 and TRBJ2-2, reads EPEVTQTPSHQVTQMGQEVILRCVPISNHLYFYWYRQILGQKVEFLVSFYNNEISEKSEIFDDQFSVERPDGSNFTLKIRSTKLEDSAMYFCASSQSGTGELFFGEGSRLTVL.

This clone was detected once. The rearrangement joins TRBV21-1 to TRBJ2-7; TRBD2 is taken as the D call from the table, unchecked against the DNA. TRBV21-1 is classified as a pseudogene. This CDR3 region has 17 residues. In DNA, the CDR3 is TGTGCCAGCACCCCCCCGTGGCAGCGGGGGAGATCCTACGAGCAGTACTTC. It encodes CASTPPWQRGRSYEQYF.

This chain connects TRBV11-3 to TRBJ1-2; TRBD1 matches 7 bases. V was pared by 4 bases and J by 1 base, with 12 bases of the junction left unmatched. CDR3 length: 17 amino acids. The germline CDR1 and CDR2 sequences are SGHNT and YENEEA. CDR3 DNA sequence: TGTGCCAGCAGCTCCCAGCCCCGGGACAGAATTAACTATGGCTACACCTTC. Its protein is CASSSQPRDRINYGYTF.

The chain links TRBV5-4 to TRBJ2-2; 12 bases map to TRBD2. Germline V gene data show CDR1 as SGHNT and CDR2 as YYREEE (reference sequence). The V and J ends lost 5 bases and 2 bases, in that order; junction bases with no gene match: 7. The CDR3 consists of 17 residues. The CDR3 is CASRVGLAGLNTGELFF. CDR3 in DNA: TGTGCCAGCAGGGTTGGACTAGCGGGACTCAACACCGGGGAGCTGTTTTTT.

The chain links TRBV28 to TRBJ1-1; no reliable D call. The CDR3 consists of 12 residues. Germline V gene sequence: CDR1 MDHEN, CDR2 SYDVKM. V was trimmed by 5 bases and J by 4 bases, leaving 8 bases between them. This CDR3 is CASSLRSTEAFF. CDR3 bases: TGTGCCAGCAGTCTACGATCCACTGAAGCTTTCTTT.

The chain recombines TRBV4-3 with TRBJ1-4; 8 bases agree with TRBD1. Per the germline V gene, CDR1 is LGHNA and CDR2 is YSLEER. The CDR3 covers 16 residues. The V gene end was trimmed by 0 bases and the J gene end by 11 bases; junction bases not matched to a gene: 11. DNA of the CDR3: TGCGCCAGCAGCCAAGAAAGGAACAGGGGGTCTTGGAAACTGTTTTTT. As protein: CASSQERNRGSWKLFF.

V gene TRBV6-5 combines with J gene TRBJ1-2, with TRBD1 matching over 10 bases. This CDR3 contains 15 residues. Germline CDR1 is MNHEY and CDR2 is SVGAGI. J lost 3 bases, V lost 7 bases, and 8 bases had no gene match. The CDR3 nucleotides are TGTGCCAGCAACCCGACAGGGGGCGCTCACTATGGCTACACCTTC. Amino acid sequence: CASNPTGGAHYGYTF.

This clone was seen just once. The chain is built from TRBV2 and TRBJ1-3; D might be TRBD1 (6 bases). CDR3 length: 16 residues. CDR1 is SNHLY, CDR2 FYNNEI, per germline. V lost 2 bases, J lost 0 bases, and 11 bases lay in between. The CDR3 bases are TGTGCCAGCAGTGAATTTGGGGGCAGCTCTGGAAACACCATATATTTT. Amino acid sequence: CASSEFGGSSGNTIYF.